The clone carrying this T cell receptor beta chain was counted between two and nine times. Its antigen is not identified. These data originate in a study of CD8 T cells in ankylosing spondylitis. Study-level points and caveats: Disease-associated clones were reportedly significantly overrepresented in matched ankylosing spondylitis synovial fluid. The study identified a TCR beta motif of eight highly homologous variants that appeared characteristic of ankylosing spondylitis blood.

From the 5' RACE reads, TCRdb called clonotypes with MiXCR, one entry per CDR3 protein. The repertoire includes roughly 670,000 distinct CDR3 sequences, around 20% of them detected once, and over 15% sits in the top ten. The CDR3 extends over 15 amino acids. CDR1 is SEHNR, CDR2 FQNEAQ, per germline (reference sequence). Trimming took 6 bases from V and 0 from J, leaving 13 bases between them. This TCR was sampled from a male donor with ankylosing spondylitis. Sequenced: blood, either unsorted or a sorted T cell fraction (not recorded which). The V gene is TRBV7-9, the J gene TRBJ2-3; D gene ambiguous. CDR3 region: CASSAVGFSTDTQYF. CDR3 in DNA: TGTGCCAGCAGTGCTGTCGGGTTTAGCACAGATACGCAGTATTTT.